This T cell receptor (beta chain) was sequenced in a study of T-cell reconstitution after alpha-beta-depleted transplantation in children. Unique molecular identifiers featured in how the TCRbeta library was prepared. TCRdb processed the PCR reads anew with MiXCR; each CDR3 protein has one entry. The table has some 220,000 distinct CDR3 sequences, around 10% seen once. This CDR3 has 12 amino acids. Germline assignment: CDR1 SNHLY and CDR2 FYNNEI. V gene TRBV2 combines with J gene TRBJ2-5; D is possibly TRBD1 (5 bases). The material was PBMCs from the stem cell graft donor, obtained from the stem cell graft. The receptor comes from a human donor who donated a stem cell graft to a child with acute lymphoblastic leukemia. This chain's CDR3 is CGAAGLQETQYF. The CDR3, as DNA: TGTGGGGCGGCAGGGTTGCAAGAGACCCAGTACTTC.